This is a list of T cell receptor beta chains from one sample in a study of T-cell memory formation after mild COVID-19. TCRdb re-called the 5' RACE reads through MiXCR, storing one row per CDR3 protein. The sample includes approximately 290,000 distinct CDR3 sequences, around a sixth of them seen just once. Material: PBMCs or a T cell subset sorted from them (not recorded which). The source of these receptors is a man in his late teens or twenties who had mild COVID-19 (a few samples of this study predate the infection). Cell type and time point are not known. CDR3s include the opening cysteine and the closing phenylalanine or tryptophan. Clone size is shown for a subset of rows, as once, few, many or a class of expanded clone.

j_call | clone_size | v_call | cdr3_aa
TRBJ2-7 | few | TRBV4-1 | CASSQVGPKNEQYF
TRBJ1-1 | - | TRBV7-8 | CASSQTGGAFF
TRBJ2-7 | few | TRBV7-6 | CASSFRLAGEQYF
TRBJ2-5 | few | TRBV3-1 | CASSPPRGGQETQYF
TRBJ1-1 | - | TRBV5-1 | CASSATVGTEAFF
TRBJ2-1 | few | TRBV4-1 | CASSQDRTSGGYNEQFF
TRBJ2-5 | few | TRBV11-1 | CASSLDIFQETQYF
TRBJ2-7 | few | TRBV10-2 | CASKLAGSLETYEQYF
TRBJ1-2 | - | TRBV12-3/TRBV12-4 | CASSLTGVGSYGYTF
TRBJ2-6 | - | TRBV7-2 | CASSFRDIRLSGANVLTF
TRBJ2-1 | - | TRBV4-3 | CASSQDTAGVSYNEQFF
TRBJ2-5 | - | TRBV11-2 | CASSEWRTGASQYF
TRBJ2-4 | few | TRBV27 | CASRGGTRGIQYF
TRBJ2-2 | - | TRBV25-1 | CASSELASNLHTGELFF
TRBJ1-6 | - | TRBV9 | CASGPPTNSPLHF
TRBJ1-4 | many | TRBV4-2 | CASSQDPGQGAEKLFF
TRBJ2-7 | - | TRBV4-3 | CASSQDRGIYEQYF
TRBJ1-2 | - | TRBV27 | CASSFSGGPYGYTF
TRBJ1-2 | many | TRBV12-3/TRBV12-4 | CASSFRGANGYTF
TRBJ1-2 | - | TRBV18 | CASSQIQGAIDGYTF
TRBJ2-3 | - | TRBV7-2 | CASRTRGSTDTQYF
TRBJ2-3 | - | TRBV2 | CASPGLAVSDTQYF
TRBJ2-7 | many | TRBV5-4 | CASSPSGGGYEQYF
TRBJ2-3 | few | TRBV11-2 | CASSNPYGGADTQYF
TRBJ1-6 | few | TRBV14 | CASSQYPSPLHF
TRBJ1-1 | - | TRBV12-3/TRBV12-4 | CASSLVLGDGVNTEAFF
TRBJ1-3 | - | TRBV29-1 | CSVVANSGNTIYF
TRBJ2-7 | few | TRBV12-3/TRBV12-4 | CASSRGVFYEQYF
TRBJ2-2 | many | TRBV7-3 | CASSFSGQGARSTGELFF
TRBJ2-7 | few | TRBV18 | CASSPARLGEQYF
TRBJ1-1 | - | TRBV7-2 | CASSTGRMNTEAFF
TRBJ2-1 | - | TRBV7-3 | CASSLSGGRYNEQFF
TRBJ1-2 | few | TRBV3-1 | CASHYTGTANYGYTF
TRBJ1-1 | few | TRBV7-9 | CASSPSETRTEAFF
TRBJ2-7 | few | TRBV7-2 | CASSLAGSAAYEQYF
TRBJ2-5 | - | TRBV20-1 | CSAGGAPATQYF
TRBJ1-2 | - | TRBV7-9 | CASSSPGVNYGYTF
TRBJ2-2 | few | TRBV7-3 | CASSPHGRGNTGELFF
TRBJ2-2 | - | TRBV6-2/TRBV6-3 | CASSFWTGTGELFF
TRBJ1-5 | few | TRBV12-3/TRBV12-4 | CASSYLNQPQHF
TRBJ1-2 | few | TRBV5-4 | CASSPTGSGYGYTF
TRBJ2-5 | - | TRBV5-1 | CASSDLTGGAETQYF
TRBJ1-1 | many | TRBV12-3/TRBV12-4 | CASSRRQNTEAFF
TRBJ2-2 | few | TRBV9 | CASSTRAPPGELFF
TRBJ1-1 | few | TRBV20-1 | CSARGSRAGTEAFF
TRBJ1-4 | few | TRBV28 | CASSRTGRIEKLFF
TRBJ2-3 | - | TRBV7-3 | CASSLGSWGYEDTQYF
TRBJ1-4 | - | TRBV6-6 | CASSYSGATNEKLFF
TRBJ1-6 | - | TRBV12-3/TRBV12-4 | CASSLGRDPYNSPLHF
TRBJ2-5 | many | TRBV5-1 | CASSLATGTGVQETQYF
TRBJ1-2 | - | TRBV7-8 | CASSPRGAFGYTF
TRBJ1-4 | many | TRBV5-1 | CASSPPGGLLNEKLFF
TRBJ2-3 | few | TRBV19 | CASGPLSSSTDTQYF
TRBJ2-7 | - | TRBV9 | CASSVTGTTYEQYF
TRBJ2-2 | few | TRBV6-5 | CASSLSQGTGELFF
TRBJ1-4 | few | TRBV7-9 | CASSYGQGEKLFF
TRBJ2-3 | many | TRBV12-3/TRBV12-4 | CASGPVGDTQYF
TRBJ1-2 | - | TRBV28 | CASTPNNYGYTF
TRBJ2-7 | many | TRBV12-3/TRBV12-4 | CASSLFLQVSSYEQYF